This TCR beta chain came from a study of cytomegalovirus exposure and HLA in healthy donors (TCRdb year 2017). A note on the overall study: In an earlier analysis of approximately 500 of the donors, 250 to 350 Gb of sequence data and 90 million to 120 million unique TCR beta sequences from 180 million or so T cells were reported. Using immunosequencing, the study profiled T cell repertoires from 500 to 800 subjects and related those repertoires to cytomegalovirus serostatus. To predict cytomegalovirus infection status, the study brought together high-throughput TCR immunosequencing, statistical association of individual TCRs with disease status, and machine learning. Five DR-DQ haplotypes were handled as single units for association and clustering, since linkage in the cohort was strong. Both class I and class II loci were covered by HLA typing, at four-digit resolution. Rather than drawing on any new phenotypic data, the later analysis identified candidate immune exposures from TCR beta sequences and the way those sequences occurred across donors. All discovery cohort repertoires had been generated using a single sequencing platform. On average, approximately 250,000 unique TCR beta nucleotide sequences were sequenced per donor among 398 genotyped donors of the cohort, with about 17% of those sequences being non-productive. Roughly 300 gigabases of sequencing data and about 92 million unique TCR sequences made up an early release that covered nearly 650 HLA-typed donors. Besides the first cohort of roughly 640 subjects, a separate validation cohort made up of 120 different subjects was used. In a later genetic analysis, genome-wide SNP genotypes for about 55% of the roughly 700 donors were used, and that subset was treated as a discovery cohort. Of the roughly 430 genotyped donors, 65% to 90% fell in the genetic ancestry cluster associated with self-reported Caucasian donors. In an earlier analysis of around 540 of the donors, high-throughput TCR beta sequencing was used to judge whether each TCR beta V gene segment behaved as functional or pseudogenic. In a later analysis, previously published TCR beta repertoires from fewer than 750 donors were re-analyzed and high-resolution HLA genotyping was added so that TCR occurrence patterns could be studied. The study aimed to test whether cataloging public T cell receptors could reveal signatures of past pathogen exposure. Donor age, sex, ethnicity and CMV serostatus were compiled alongside the repertoire data. The number of typed donors differed by locus: about 629-630 for A, B, C, DRB1 and DQB1; 522 for DQA1; some 610 for DPA1; and some 470 for DPB1. The research as a whole found: According to a later analysis, TCR association rates differed among HLA loci, with DRB1 alleles showing the most associated TCRs and HLA-C alleles showing the fewest. When HLA alleles, especially DR and DQ, strongly co-occurred, attributing TCR associations to individual alleles was difficult. An association between a missense DCLRE1C variant and V-gene and J-gene trimming of TCR beta chains was found in a later genetic analysis and replicated in an independent cohort. Because HLA typing was missing for some donors at each locus, association tests included only the typed subset. In a later analysis, HLA-associated TCR beta chains were found to be more clonally expanded and to have lower generation probabilities than equally common non-associated chains. Specific HLA alleles were associated with 16,951 TCR beta sequences at a false discovery rate of 0.05 in a later analysis. In this cohort, only TCR beta chains were sequenced, and detectable features were limited by the absence of alpha or paired-chain data. The classifier was reported to diagnose cytomegalovirus status with high specificity and sensitivity in both the original and validation cohorts. A further reported finding was that TCR beta sequences accurately predicted the HLA-A and HLA-B alleles for most subjects in the first cohort. Three of the identified cytomegalovirus-associated TCR beta chains were confirmed in vitro to be specific for cytomegalovirus antigens. Because the 87-base-pair reads could not distinguish some IMGT-functional V segments, including TRBV6-2 and TRBV6-3, those segments were excluded. Correlated functional status among segregating V segments might be attributable to linkage disequilibrium, but an unknown experimental factor could not be ruled out. A cluster of highly shared sequence variants was judged likely to be a technical artifact of the sequencing pipeline. Compared with the roughly 670-donor mean, donors in an Asian-associated ancestry cluster had fewer N-insertions in productive TCRs, according to a later genetic analysis. The presence/absence analyses assumed that sequencing depth was roughly uniform across donors, and that assumption may not be true. An earlier analysis of several hundred of the donors showed that most TCR beta V segments appeared in productive rearrangements either about 90% or about 30% of the time, which broadly matched IMGT annotations. Fewer than 20 rarely observed V segments, including chromosome 9 orphons, were excluded from the earlier analysis of several hundred of the donors because counts were too low. Most TCR sequences were observed very rarely across donors, whereas some public TCRs were present in many individuals. It was suggested by the authors that the approach could potentially be generalized to other disease states and immunological phenotypes. The study gave a list of around 170 TCR beta chains associated with cytomegalovirus. According to a later analysis, most CMV-associated TCR beta chains appeared to be HLA-restricted, and the HLA associations seemed to be driven largely by CMV exposure. Immune exposure information for the cohort was limited to CMV serostatus. A later analysis reported that several top co-occurrence clusters appeared linked to parvovirus B19, influenza, CMV and Epstein-Barr virus.

CDR3 length: 14 amino acids, cysteine to phenylalanine. Only the CDR3 part of the read is kept: 42 bases, read in frame from the first base. V is reduced by 0 bases and J by 2 bases, leaving a spacing of 8 bases between them. The CDR1 and CDR2 encoded by the germline V gene are MNHEY and SVGAGI. This clone was observed a few times. Its antigen is still unknown. No base quality information exists; no much larger clone differs at one position. The cohort consisted of 600 to 700 healthy bone marrow donors. Cohort members were all nominally healthy when sampled, although unrecorded immune exposures were likely present. The donor tested CMV seropositive and was one of the 289 seropositive cohort members. A peripheral blood sample was provided by each donor, and peripheral blood mononuclear cells were used for TCR beta sequencing. Genomic DNA was extracted from the blood cell samples with the Qiagen DNeasy Blood Extraction Kit.

Library preparation was by the immunoSEQ multiplex PCR assay. For the multiplex PCR, a mixture combining 60 forward primers for TCR Vbeta segments and 13 reverse primers for TCR Jbeta segments was used. Amplification of the CDR3 region of rearranged TCR beta genes was performed with a multiplex PCR assay on genomic DNA. Amplified TCR beta libraries were sequenced as 87-base-pair reads on the Illumina HiSeq System. On the study's bioinformatics: A later analysis counted tens of millions of unique TCR beta chains across the approximately 700 repertoires, and some 11 million of these chains were shared by at least two donors. Raw reads were error-corrected and collapsed into unique sequences by a nearest-neighbor algorithm in which closely related sequences were merged to remove PCR and sequencing errors. V, D and J gene segments were assigned by aligning CDR3 sequences to IMGT reference sequences. For a sequence to be retained, at least a six-nucleotide match to both a V gene segment and a J gene segment was required. A rearrangement counted as productive if the CDR3 had no stop codons and remained in frame with V and J, and every other rearrangement counted as non-productive. Following IMGT convention, CDR3 was defined as the stretch from the second conserved V-encoded cysteine to the conserved J-encoded phenylalanine. Sequences without an unambiguous match to a single V gene segment were excluded from the earlier analysis of approximately 600 of the donors. In an earlier analysis of 587 of the donors, V segments were called functional above 56.7% productive rearrangements and were called segregating when the between-donor standard deviation exceeded 5%. A statistical classification framework was built for diagnosing cytomegalovirus status from the catalog of TCR beta chain sequences. A later analysis assigned V and J genes by comparing TCR nucleotide sequences with IMGT/GENE-DB human TR gene sequences. The TCRdist pipeline was used in a later analysis to assign CDR3 sequences and most-parsimonious VDJ recombination scenarios. In a later analysis, each TCR beta chain was defined by its CDR3 amino acid sequence together with its V-gene family, and reads without a unique V-gene family were excluded. As a way to deal with suspected cross-contamination and a sequencing artifact, a later analysis dropped hundreds of nucleotide sequences that were highly shared and had low generation probability. In a later analysis, a clonal expansion index was calculated for each public chain from normalized within-repertoire ranks of inferred template counts. A later analysis computed generation probabilities with a VDJ recombination model fitted to out-of-frame rearrangements, and checked the results against IGoR. Hypergeometric tests were used in a later analysis to score TCR-TCR, TCR-HLA and TCR-CMV co-occurrence, with a repertoire-size bias correction applied to the TCR pairs. False discovery rates were estimated in a later analysis by permuting HLA or CMV assignments 20 times. In a later analysis, co-occurring TCRs were grouped with DBSCAN, and TCRdist sequence similarity was added when clustering was performed within HLA-allele-positive subsets. For co-occurrence clustering, repertoires with fewer than 30,000 or more than 120,000 public chains were excluded, along with four or five repertoires with anomalous nucleotide sharing. TCRdb stores this immuneACCESS table with in-frame sequences only. Part of the clones is absent; in the studies checked, under half of the shortfall reflects unresolved V genes, and no reason is known for the rest. V and J calls and clone size come straight from that table; D and trimming were deduced from the DNA. This sample has 150,000 or so clones in its table, and roughly 85% of those were observed once. Of the sample, approximately 8.5% is held by the ten largest clones.

This receptor was taken from a man aged 18 to 30 in good health and CMV-seropositive. The rearrangement joined TRBV6-5 to TRBJ2-7, with a weak D call of TRBD2 (6 bases match). Sequencing was carried out using PBMCs. The CDR3 region reads CASSYSGGPYEQYF. The base sequence is TGTGCCAGCAGTTACTCGGGAGGCCCCTACGAGCAGTACTTC.